The 21 T cell receptor beta chains below come from one sample, sequenced in a study of T cell responses to AZD1222 COVID-19 vaccine. Here immunoSEQ multiplex PCR was the method, and the copy in TCRdb shows in-frame clones only, minus some. The sample has some 50,000 clones, 75% to 90% seen once. The sample here was peripheral blood, taken 28 days after the second AZD1222 dose. Receptor source: an adult who received the AZD1222 COVID-19 vaccine.

The gene calls are TRBV6-5 and TRBJ2-7, with D perhaps matching TRBD2 (5 bases). Germline CDR1 MNHEY, CDR2 SVGAGI. Trimming took off 6 bases at V and 0 bases at J, with 12 bases between the two ends. This CDR3 is built from 14 residues. DNA for the CDR3: TGTGCCAGCAGCATGGACTCCCGCTCCTACGAGCAGTACTTC. It codes for CASSMDSRSYEQYF.

This chain joins TRBV27 and TRBJ1-3, with TRBD1 matching over 9 bases. Germline trimming cut 6 bases from V and 1 base from J; bases unmatched to any gene: 4. The germline gives CDR1 MNHEY, CDR2 SMNVEV (reference sequence). The CDR3 is 15 residues long. CDR3 sequence (DNA): TGTGCCAGCAGGGGACAGGGACTTTCTGGAAACACCATATATTTT. Protein: CASRGQGLSGNTIYF.

The chain links TRBV18 to TRBJ2-7, with D maybe TRBD2 (6 bases). CDR1 KGHSH and CDR2 LQKENI come from the germline V gene. The CDR3 totals 16 residues. Trimming shortened V by 2 bases and J by 0 bases, and 14 bases separated the two germline ends. As DNA, the CDR3 is TGTGCCAGCTCACCAGGATACGGGAGAAACTCCTACGAGCAGTACTTC. It yields the protein CASSPGYGRNSYEQYF.

CDR3 amino acids: CASSLSPENQPQHF. The CDR3 nucleotides are TGTGCCAGCAGTTTATCGCCGGAGAATCAGCCCCAGCATTTT. The rearrangement links TRBV27 to TRBJ1-5, with D uncertain. Trimming cost V 0 bases and J 4 bases, with 7 bases left between them. CDR1 and CDR2 (germline): MNHEY, SMNVEV (reference sequence). The CDR3 extends over 14 amino acids.

The chain recombines TRBV3-1 (or the pseudogene TRBV3-2) with TRBJ1-4; TRBD1 aligns across 9 bases. V gave up 1 base and J gave up 7 bases; unmatched junction bases: 4. CDR1 is LGHDT, CDR2 YNNKEL, per germline (reference sequence). The CDR3 spans 15 residues. The CDR3 protein is CASSQVTGGSEKLFF. The CDR3 nucleotides read TGTGCCAGCAGCCAAGTGACAGGGGGAAGTGAAAAACTGTTTTTT.

The chain recombines TRBV12-2 with TRBJ2-7; the table's TRBD1 call for D was not verified on the DNA. TRBV12-2 is labeled a pseudogene. This CDR3 is built from 17 residues. The CDR3 sequence is CASLPGQGSRYSYEQYF. In DNA, the CDR3 is TGTGCAAGTCTCCCGGGACAGGGCTCCCGATATTCCTACGAGCAGTACTTC.

This clone was picked up a small number of times. The chain has TRBV27 and TRBJ1-6; D unclear. CDR1 and CDR2 (germline): MNHEY, SMNVEV (reference sequence). The CDR3 is made up of 14 amino acids. Trimming removed 0 bases at V and 7 bases at J, with 7 bases between. The CDR3 region has the DNA TGTGCCAGCAGTTTATCGTGGGGAAATTCACCCCTCCACTTT. Protein sequence: CASSLSWGNSPLHF.

The chain couples TRBV29-1 to TRBJ2-5; a possible D gene is TRBD1 (6 bases). The ends were cut back, 7 bases at V and 1 base at J, with 10 bases in the middle. The germline V gene encodes CDR1 SQVTM and CDR2 ANQGSEA. CDR3 length equals 12 residues. CDR3 DNA sequence: TGCAGCGCCAAGACAGGCCAAGAGACCCAGTACTTC. Translated, it gives CSAKTGQETQYF. Using reference TRBV29-1 and TRBJ2-5 for the parts outside the CDR3, the full variable domain is SAVISQKPSRDICQRGTSLTIQCQVDSQVTMMFWYRQQPGQSLTLIATANQGSEATYESGFVIDKFPISRPNLTFSTLTVSNMSPEDSSIYLCSAKTGQETQYFGPGTRLLVL.

The gene calls are TRBV3-1 (or the pseudogene TRBV3-2) and TRBJ2-3; D possibly corresponds to TRBD2 (6 bases). Deletions cut 4 bases from V and 6 bases from J, with 14 bases between. Germline V gene sequence: CDR1 LGHDT, CDR2 YNNKEL (reference sequence). The CDR3 runs to 14 residues. The CDR3 here is CASSPSSLADTQYF. CDR3 bases: TGTGCCAGCAGCCCCTCCTCCCTAGCGGATACGCAGTATTTT.

The chain uses TRBV5-1 and TRBJ1-1; D might be TRBD1 (5 bases). Germline lookup yields CDR1 SGHRS and CDR2 YFSETQ. CDR3 size: 15 residues. Trimming shortened V by 0 bases and J by 0 bases, and 9 bases separated the two germline ends. CDR3 coding DNA: TGCGCCAGCAGCTTGGGACAGAACATGAACACTGAAGCTTTCTTT. Translated: CASSLGQNMNTEAFF. Together with reference TRBV5-1 and TRBJ1-1, the CDR3 gives the full variable domain: KAGVTQTPRYLIKTRGQQVTLSCSPISGHRSVSWYQQTPGQGLQFLFEYFSETQRNKGNFPGRFSGRQFSNSRSEMNVSTLELGDSALYLCASSLGQNMNTEAFFGQGTRLTVV.

The rearrangement uses TRBV5-1 and TRBJ1-1, with D perhaps TRBD1 (6 bases). V was trimmed by 0 bases and J by 1 base, leaving 10 bases between them. Germline lookup yields CDR1 SGHRS and CDR2 YFSETQ. The CDR3 runs 15 residues. The CDR3 bases are TGCGCCAGCAGCTTGGGAGGGGGAGGGAACACTGAAGCTTTCTTT. Translating it yields CASSLGGGGNTEAFF.

This chain joins TRBV7-9 and TRBJ1-5, with D uncertain. The germline CDR1 and CDR2 sequences are SEHNR and FQNEAQ (reference sequence). V was trimmed by 1 base and J by 4 bases, leaving 2 bases between them. CDR3 length equals 12 residues. This CDR3 reads CASSLGNQPQHF. CDR3 DNA sequence: TGTGCCAGCAGCTTAGGAAATCAGCCCCAGCATTTT.

The CDR3 is CASSIGQGDYGYTF. The DNA of the CDR3 is TGCGCCAGCAGCATAGGACAGGGGGACTATGGCTACACCTTC. V gene TRBV5-1 combines with J gene TRBJ1-2, with TRBD1 matching over 10 bases. The junction had 3 bases not matched to a gene; V was cut back by 4 bases and J by 3 bases. Germline CDR1 reads SGHRS; CDR2 reads YFSETQ. CDR3 size: 14 residues.

The rearrangement uses TRBV11-1 and TRBJ2-3; 7 bases map to TRBD2. The CDR3 consists of 15 residues. V dropped 0 bases and J dropped 6; count of bases not matched to a gene: 6. Germline values: CDR1 SGHAT, CDR2 FQDESV (reference sequence). Written as DNA, the CDR3 is TGTGCCAGCAGCTTAGCCCGGACTAGGTTTGATACGCAGTATTTT. Its protein product is CASSLARTRFDTQYF.

This chain links TRBV5-1 with TRBJ2-7, with 12 bases aligning to TRBD2. CDR3 length equals 18 residues. The germline V gene has CDR1 SGHRS and CDR2 YFSETQ. V gave up 0 bases and J gave up 5 bases; unmatched junction bases: 12. The chain's CDR3 is CASSLVMGLAGGPHEQYF. The CDR3 DNA follows: TGCGCCAGCAGCTTGGTTATGGGGCTAGCGGGAGGGCCCCACGAGCAGTACTTC. Variable domain in full (rest from reference TRBV5-1 and TRBJ2-7): KAGVTQTPRYLIKTRGQQVTLSCSPISGHRSVSWYQQTPGQGLQFLFEYFSETQRNKGNFPGRFSGRQFSNSRSEMNVSTLELGDSALYLCASSLVMGLAGGPHEQYFGPGTRLTVT.

V and J are TRBV6-5 and TRBJ1-5; D may be TRBD1 (5 bases). The germline gives CDR1 MNHEY, CDR2 SVGAGI. CDR3 size: 14 residues. V gave up 2 bases and J gave up 6 bases, with 11 bases separating them. This CDR3 reads CASSYGAGPQPQHF. In DNA form, the CDR3 reads TGTGCCAGCAGTTACGGGGCGGGCCCTCAGCCCCAGCATTTT.

This sequence joins TRBV7-8 and TRBJ2-2, with 7 bases that match TRBD1. The V gene end was trimmed by 3 bases and the J gene end by 4 bases; junction bases not matched to a gene: 5. In germline, CDR1 is SGHVS, CDR2 FQNEAQ. The CDR3 sequence is 15 residues long. The CDR3 region is CASSFETGFTGELFF. The CDR3 DNA follows: TGTGCCAGCAGCTTCGAGACAGGGTTCACCGGGGAGCTGTTTTTT.

The chain joins TRBV5-4 to TRBJ1-2, with TRBD1 matching 7 bases. Germline loops: CDR1 SGHNT, CDR2 YYREEE (reference sequence). V was pared by 4 bases and J by 2 bases, with 5 bases of the junction left unmatched. The CDR3 extends over 14 amino acids. The CDR3 region has the DNA TGTGCCAGCAGCCTCGGACAGGAAAACTATGGCTACACCTTC. This sequence encodes CASSLGQENYGYTF.

The J gene is TRBJ1-2, the V gene TRBV20-1, with TRBD1 identical over 7 bases. Germline trimming cut 6 bases from V and 3 bases from J; bases unmatched to any gene: 1. Germline V gene sequence: CDR1 DFQATT, CDR2 SNEGSKA (reference sequence). The CDR3 sequence is 11 residues long. CDR3 DNA sequence: TGCAGTGCCACAGGGGACTATGGCTACACCTTC. Amino acids: CSATGDYGYTF.

The table lists this clone with a few counts. The V call is TRBV5-4, the J call TRBJ2-7; TRBD2 agrees at 8 bases. Germline CDR1 reads SGHNT; CDR2 reads YYREEE (reference sequence). Trimming at V came to 4 bases and at J to 6 bases, leaving 3 bases not matched to a gene. There are 12 residues in the CDR3. The CDR3 DNA follows: TGTGCCAGCAGCACCGGGGGGGTCGAGCAGTACTTC. Amino acids: CASSTGGVEQYF.

The V and J genes are TRBV12-3 or TRBV12-4 and TRBJ1-5; 7 bases map to TRBD1. The CDR3 is made up of 13 amino acids. Trimming at V came to 2 bases and at J to 9 bases, leaving 4 bases not matched to a gene. The CDR3 is CASSLLGGPPQHF. CDR3 nucleotide sequence: TGTGCCAGCAGTTTATTAGGGGGCCCGCCCCAGCATTTT.